This T cell receptor (beta chain) emerged from a study of T cell responses to AZD1222 COVID-19 vaccine. V lost 5 bases and J lost 1, with 13 bases in between. The CDR3 is made up of 15 amino acids. Germline V gives CDR1 LNHNV, CDR2 YYDKDF (reference sequence). Libraries were prepared by immunoSEQ multiplex PCR; TCRdb keeps only in-frame clonotypes and omits some of them. The sample has 90,000 to 130,000 clones, roughly 92% seen once; the top ten hold more than 2%. This material consisted of peripheral blood, taken 28 days after the second AZD1222 dose. This rearrangement joins TRBV15 to TRBJ2-3, with a weak D call TRBD2 (5 bases). The sequence derives from an adult who received the AZD1222 COVID-19 vaccine. CDR3 nucleotide sequence: TGTGCCACCAGCTTACGGACTCACCGCACAGATACGCAGTATTTT. Its protein is CATSLRTHRTDTQYF.